The clone carrying this T cell receptor beta chain was observed many times. This record comes from a study of T-cell memory formation after mild COVID-19. TCRdb used MiXCR to reprocess the 5' RACE reads, holding one entry per CDR3 protein. Found here are more than 250,000 distinct CDR3 sequences, roughly 18% of them singletons; the top ten hold roughly 23%. This CDR3 contains 14 residues. V was shortened by 5 bases and J by 0 bases, with 9 bases between the two germline ends. This receptor was identified in a man aged 18-30 years who had mild COVID-19 (a few samples of this study predate the infection). Cell type and time point are not known. The specimen was PBMCs or a T cell subset sorted from them (not recorded which). The chain has TRBV12-3 or TRBV12-4 and TRBJ2-3; D remains unclear. CDR3 DNA: TGTGCCAGCAGTCCACGGGCTAGCACAGATACGCAGTATTTT. This encodes CASSPRASTDTQYF.